The following is a T cell receptor (beta chain) sequence with its context. Its target antigen remains unknown. Base-call qualities are not available, and no considerably larger clone is one nucleotide away. The cohort comprised 670 or so healthy bone marrow donors. At the time of sampling, every cohort member was nominally healthy, though immune exposures that went unrecorded were likely present. The donor tested CMV seronegative, placing the donor among the 350 to 400 seronegative members of the cohort. Each donor provided a peripheral blood sample, and peripheral blood mononuclear cells were used for TCR beta sequencing. The Qiagen DNeasy Blood Extraction Kit was used to extract genomic DNA from the blood cell samples. The data were taken from a study of cytomegalovirus exposure and HLA in healthy donors (dated by TCRdb to about 2017). Looking at the study overall: In an earlier analysis of 550 to 750 of the donors, about 270 Gb of sequence data and roughly 100 million unique TCR beta sequences from about 179 million T cells were reported. About 300 gigabases of sequencing data and roughly 90 million unique TCR sequences were included in an early release covering over 600 HLA-typed donors. The genetic ancestry cluster associated with self-reported Caucasian donors included 70% to 85% of the approximately 410 genotyped donors. The study aimed to test whether cataloging public T cell receptors could reveal signatures of past pathogen exposure. The study used immunosequencing to profile the T cell repertoires of approximately 650 subjects and linked those repertoires to cytomegalovirus serostatus. Besides the first cohort of around 670 subjects, a separate validation cohort made up of 90 to 150 different subjects was used. High-throughput TCR immunosequencing, statistical association of individual TCRs with disease status, and machine learning were combined to predict cytomegalovirus infection status. In a later analysis, previously published TCR beta repertoires from 666 donors were re-analyzed and high-resolution HLA genotyping was added so that TCR occurrence patterns could be studied. Rather than using new phenotypic data, the later analysis identified candidate immune exposures from TCR beta sequences and from how often those sequences occurred across donors. To decide whether each TCR beta V gene segment behaved as functional or pseudogenic, an earlier analysis of over 500 of the donors relied on high-throughput TCR beta sequencing. Donor age, sex, ethnicity and CMV serostatus were compiled alongside the repertoire data. A later genetic analysis used genome-wide SNP genotypes for about three fifths of the 666 donors, treating that subset as a discovery cohort. Every repertoire in the discovery cohort had been generated on one and the same sequencing platform. Both class I and class II loci were covered by HLA typing, at four-digit resolution. The number of donors typed differed by locus, with about 629-630 for A, B, C, DRB1 and DQB1, more than 500 for DQA1, about 610 for DPA1, and some 450 for DPB1. About 5 DR-DQ haplotypes were handled as single units for association and clustering, since linkage in the cohort was strong. Across approximately 400 genotyped donors of the cohort, an average of 235,054 unique TCR beta nucleotide sequences per donor were sequenced, and roughly 20% of those sequences were non-productive. Paper-wide results and their limitations: Compared with the approximately 670-donor mean, donors in an Asian-associated ancestry cluster had fewer N-insertions in productive TCRs, according to a later genetic analysis. Compared with equally common non-associated chains, HLA-associated TCR beta chains in a later analysis were more clonally expanded and had lower generation probabilities. CMV serostatus was the only immune exposure information available for the cohort. Across donors, most TCR sequences were observed very rarely, whereas some public TCRs were present in many individuals. At a false discovery rate of 0.05, a later analysis linked around 17,000 TCR beta sequences to specific HLA alleles. In vitro tests confirmed that a few of the cytomegalovirus-associated TCR beta chains recognize cytomegalovirus antigens. Because HLA typing was unavailable for some donors at each locus, only the typed subset was used in association tests. The authors suggested that the approach could potentially be generalized to other disease states and immunological phenotypes. In the study, some 160 TCR beta chains were listed as associated with cytomegalovirus. A group of highly shared sequence variants was considered likely to be a technical artifact of the sequencing pipeline. Roughly uniform sequencing depth across donors was assumed in presence/absence analyses, although this assumption may not hold. Around 16 rarely observed V segments, including chromosome 9 orphons, were excluded from the earlier analysis of some 590 of the donors because counts were too low. Most CMV-associated TCR beta chains appeared to be HLA-restricted in a later analysis, and the HLA associations seemed to be driven largely by CMV exposure. V-gene and J-gene trimming of TCR beta chains was associated with a missense DCLRE1C variant in a later genetic analysis, and the association was replicated in an independent cohort. Correlated functional status among segregating V segments might reflect linkage disequilibrium, but an unknown experimental factor could not be ruled out. In a later analysis, TCR association rates were found to vary across HLA loci, with the most associated TCRs seen for DRB1 alleles and the fewest for HLA-C alleles. In an earlier analysis of some 500 of the donors, most TCR beta V segments were observed in productive rearrangements about 87% or about 30% of the time, broadly matching IMGT annotations. In a later analysis, several top co-occurrence clusters were reported to appear linked to parvovirus B19, influenza, CMV and Epstein-Barr virus. In both the original and validation cohorts, the classifier was reported to diagnose cytomegalovirus status with high specificity and sensitivity. A further reported finding was that TCR beta sequences accurately predicted the HLA-A and HLA-B alleles for most subjects in the first cohort. This cohort had only TCR beta chains sequenced, and the lack of alpha or paired-chain data limited which features could be detected. Strong co-occurrence of HLA alleles, especially DR and DQ, made assigning TCR associations to individual alleles difficult. The 87-base-pair reads could not distinguish some IMGT-functional V segments, including TRBV6-2 and TRBV6-3, so those segments were excluded.

From its cysteine to its phenylalanine, the CDR3 spans 16 amino acids. Left in the record is the CDR3 DNA by itself, 48 bases read in frame from the first base. CDR1 and CDR2 were assigned from the germline V gene (reference sequence) as LNHNV and YYDKDF. V was cut back by 1 base and J by 2 bases, leaving a gap of 13 bases between them. The library was made by the immunoSEQ multiplex PCR assay. For the multiplex PCR, a mixture combining 60 forward primers for TCR Vbeta segments and 13 reverse primers for TCR Jbeta segments was used. Amplification of the CDR3 region of rearranged TCR beta genes was performed with a multiplex PCR assay on genomic DNA. Amplified TCR beta libraries were sequenced as 87-base-pair reads on the Illumina HiSeq System. As for the authors' bioinformatics: Across the 700 or so repertoires, a later analysis counted about 81 million unique TCR beta chains, around 11 million of which were shared by at least two donors. To remove PCR and sequencing errors, raw reads were error-corrected and collapsed into unique sequences using a nearest-neighbor algorithm that merged closely related sequences. To assign V, D and J gene segments, CDR3 sequences were aligned to IMGT reference sequences. For a sequence to be retained, at least a six-nucleotide match to both a V gene segment and a J gene segment was required. Rearrangements were called productive when the CDR3 lacked stop codons and stayed in frame with V and J; all others were non-productive. Following IMGT convention, CDR3 was defined as the stretch from the second conserved V-encoded cysteine to the conserved J-encoded phenylalanine. The earlier analysis of 500 to 750 of the donors excluded any sequence lacking an unambiguous match to a single V gene segment. In an earlier analysis of 587 of the donors, a V segment was called functional when productive rearrangements were above 56.7%, and segregating when the standard deviation between donors exceeded 5%. A statistical classification framework was developed to diagnose cytomegalovirus status using the catalog of TCR beta chain sequences. In a later analysis, TCR nucleotide sequences were compared against IMGT/GENE-DB human TR gene sequences so that V and J genes could be assigned. The TCRdist pipeline was used in a later analysis to assign CDR3 sequences and most-parsimonious VDJ recombination scenarios. In a later analysis, every TCR beta chain was defined by the combination of its CDR3 amino acid sequence and its V-gene family, and reads without a unique V-gene family were dropped. To address suspected cross-contamination and a sequencing artifact, a later analysis removed around 600 highly shared, low-generation-probability nucleotide sequences. For each public chain, a later analysis derived a clonal expansion index from normalized ranks of inferred template counts within each repertoire. Generation probabilities in a later analysis came from a VDJ recombination model fitted to out-of-frame rearrangements, and those results were checked against IGoR. Hypergeometric tests were used in a later analysis to score TCR-TCR, TCR-HLA and TCR-CMV co-occurrence, with a repertoire-size bias correction applied to the TCR pairs. To estimate false discovery rates, a later analysis permuted the HLA or CMV assignments 20 times. A later analysis grouped co-occurring TCRs with DBSCAN, adding TCRdist sequence similarity when clustering within HLA-allele-positive subsets. Repertoires with fewer than 30,000 or more than 120,000 public chains were left out of co-occurrence clustering, as were about 5 repertoires with anomalous nucleotide sharing. TCRdb retrieved this table from immuneACCESS and kept in-frame rearrangements only. Not all clones are present; in checked studies, unresolved V genes account for under half, and no reason is known for the remainder. V and J calls and clone size are those listed in that table; D and trimming were worked out from the DNA. In this sample the table shows over 50,000 clones, about 79% of which occur a single time. The ten largest clones capture over 1.5% of the sample.

The V and J segments used are TRBV15 and TRBJ2-3; a tentative D match to TRBD2 spans 7 bases. The origin of this receptor is a middle-aged man in good health and CMV-seronegative. What was sequenced was PBMCs. The nucleotide sequence reads TGTGCCACCAGCAGAGCTCGCGGGGGCAACACAGATACGCAGTATTTT. This gives the protein CATSRARGGNTDTQYF.